The clone carrying this T cell receptor beta chain was counted only a few times. Its antigen is undetermined. This specimen comes from a study of shared clonotypes between healthy human individuals. General study results and limits: Several donors had roughly 5% of their naive CD4 clonotypes in common.

Assay used: immunoSEQ multiplex PCR; TCRdb lists only in-frame clones, some missing. The sample has millions of clones; more than 90% are singletons. The donors were adults (healthy and HIV-negative) with no recent acute infections or vaccinations. Everyone who donated was a Caucasian adult who lived in Nashville, Tennessee. Subsets obtained from CD4+ cells comprised CD45RA+ naive and CD45RA-negative memory cells. This CDR3 contains 13 residues. V was clipped by 8 bases and J by 3 bases, with 11 bases between them. From germline, CDR1 is MDHEN and CDR2 SYDVKM. Sequences were obtained from naive CD4+ T cells sorted from blood. The subset here: CD45RA+ positively selected. The V gene is TRBV28, the J gene TRBJ1-5; the D is unclear. This sequence originates from a man aged 18 to 35 in good health. The CDR3 sequence: CASGLGSNQPQHF. CDR3 DNA sequence: TGTGCCAGCGGTCTGGGCTCCAATCAGCCCCAGCATTTT.